This T cell receptor beta chain was found in a study of T cells in Graves' hyperthyroidism and ophthalmopathy. The overall study: Any treatment followed the collection of peripheral blood at initial diagnosis.

This CDR3 contains 17 residues. CDR1 and CDR2 from the germline V gene are LNHDA and SQIVND (reference sequence). Trimming stripped 5 bases from V and 2 bases from J, with 22 bases between. TCR beta CDR3 sequences were amplified from RNA transcripts. TCR CDR3 regions were first amplified by RT-PCR with HTBI primers. TCRdb reanalysed the multiplex PCR reads using MiXCR and keeps one entry per CDR3 protein. Of under 350,000 distinct CDR3 sequences in the sample, 13% are singletons; the top ten hold roughly 8.5%. What was sequenced was blood. This clonotype was obtained from a woman in her thirties with Graves' hyperthyroidism that later progressed to Graves' ophthalmopathy. The chain carries TRBV19 and TRBJ2-7; D might be TRBD2 (6 bases). CDR3 DNA: TGTGCCAGTAGTCCCGAGGGGCGGAGGGCCGTCGCCTACGAGCAGTACTTC. Translation: CASSPEGRRAVAYEQYF.